This entry lists 6 T cell receptor beta chains sequenced from one sample in a study of T cell repertoires in cytomegalovirus infection. No antigen has been identified for these receptors. MiXCR, run by TCRdb on the reads, gives a single entry per CDR3 protein. The repertoire holds about 920,000 distinct CDR3 sequences, with under 40% as singletons. Here the sequenced sample was cultured CD8+ T cells from PBMCs, taken from culture after CMV antigen stimulation. The receptors here all came from a human donor in good health (CMV status not recorded). Some clones in this sample may be carry-over from other donors' samples.

This clonotype was counted a single time. The J gene is TRBJ1-1, the V gene TRBV7-2; a possible D gene is TRBD1 (5 bases). The CDR3 runs 12 residues. Germline V gene data show CDR1 as SGHTA and CDR2 as FQGNSA. Trimming stripped 8 bases from V and 14 bases from J, with 21 bases between. The CDR3 DNA reads TGTGCCAGCCGGGGGGGTAACACTGAACCGTTCTTT. This codes for CASRGGNTEPFF.

The gene calls are TRBV7-3 and TRBJ2-3; D tentatively reads TRBD1 or TRBD2 (7 bases each). The CDR3 is 15 residues long. V shed 2 bases and J shed 4 bases, with 13 bases lying between them. Looked up from germline, CDR1 is SGHTA and CDR2 is FQGTGA. CDR3 in amino acids: CASSLQGGFADTQYF. CDR3 in DNA: TGTGCCAGCAGCTTACAGGGGGGGTTCGCAGATACGCAGTATTTT.

In its sample, this clonotype was seen many times. CDR3 sequence (DNA): TGTGCCAGCAGCTTTCCACTAGCGGGGGGCCCCGGAGATACGCAGTATTTT. Encoded protein: CASSFPLAGGPGDTQYF. The chain links TRBV7-2 to TRBJ2-3; TRBD2 agrees at 12 bases. The CDR3 has 17 residues. After removal of 3 bases from V and 5 bases from J, the junction contained 9 bases not matched to a gene. Germline lookup yields CDR1 SGHTA and CDR2 FQGNSA.

This clonotype has a handful of counts. This chain uses TRBV6-1 with TRBJ1-6; D not certain. The CDR3 totals 11 residues. V lost 5 bases, J lost 8 bases, and 4 bases lay in between. Looked up from germline, CDR1 is MNHNS and CDR2 is SASEGT. The CDR3 DNA reads as TGTGCCAGCAGTATAGATTCACCCCTCCACTTT. It yields the protein CASSIDSPLHF.

This clonotype was counted ten times or more. The rearrangement uses TRBV7-3 and TRBJ2-5; 9 positions agree with TRBD2. From germline, CDR1 is SGHTA and CDR2 FQGTGA. Trimming cost V 5 bases and J 5 bases; bases outside gene matches: 9. The CDR3 covers 15 residues. The chain's CDR3 is CASSPLAGGPETQYF. In nucleotides, the CDR3 is TGTGCCAGCAGCCCCCTGGCGGGGGGGCCCGAGACCCAGTACTTC.

The chain combines TRBV7-6 with TRBJ1-1, with D uncertain. The CDR3 sequence is 13 residues long. Germline loops: CDR1 SGHVS, CDR2 FNYEAQ. V was cut by 2 bases and J by 7 bases, with 11 bases left in between. In nucleotides, the CDR3 is TGTGCCAGCAGCTTATTACCGGGTGTTGAAGCTTTCTTT. Translated: CASSLLPGVEAFF.